Here is one T cell receptor (beta chain) with its context. In its sample, this clone was seen many times. No antigen is known for it. With the read ending 3 residues before the CDR3 end, the germline J gene is used to fill in that end. The CDR3 holds 15 amino acids from the cysteine to the phenylalanine. The DNA has 36 bases, all within the CDR3, and is read from base 1. The germline V gene specifies MGHRA as CDR1 and YSYEKL as CDR2. V lost 3 bases and J lost 3 bases, and the count of bases not matched to a germline gene is 6. The source of the sample is a study of T cell clonality in common variable immunodeficiency (dated by TCRdb to between 2015 and 2016). General study outcomes and caveats: CVID subjects shared fewer TCRbeta clones with each other than healthy controls did (p < 0.0001). Correlations between repertoire features and clinical complications were limited by patient heterogeneity within the CVID cohort. Compared with healthy controls, CVID subjects showed increased TCRbeta clonality (t-test p = 0.018), a feature most characteristic of about a third of subjects. Fewer deletions and N-nucleotide insertions were reportedly observed in CVID TCRbeta sequences, and highly modified clones with 13 or more V deletions were reportedly absent from CVID TCRbeta sequences. It was noted by the authors that sequencing of the repertoires of T cell subpopulations would be needed to clarify the cause of the increased clonality in CVID. Even though DNA input was the same, control samples had an average of about 80,000 unique sequences each, compared with some 32,000 in CVID samples.

For sequencing input, CVID and control samples contributed equivalent amounts of genomic DNA. For every sample, a 60 bp segment covering the rearranged TCRbeta CDR3 region was amplified and then sequenced. The immunoSEQ assay, a bias-corrected multiplex PCR combined with high-throughput sequencing, was used for TCRbeta amplification. The published analysis was carried out like this. Every unique nucleotide sequence counted as a clone and was annotated with V, D and J genes, copy number and frequency. Sequences were labeled productive if in frame, and non-productive if out of frame or containing stop codons. As previously described, clonality was computed from Shannon's entropy. Mean CDR3 Kyte-Doolittle hydropathy was derived from the predicted amino acid sequences of productive clones. The R hclust function was used to hierarchically cluster scaled V gene usage with Manhattan distance and complete linkage. To assess clone sharing by CDR3 amino acid sequence, 12 repertoires per group were resampled over 100 rounds. The repertoires were screened for some 70 published EBV-specific TCRbeta sequences and approximately 240 published CMV-specific TCRbeta sequences. A couple of CVID samples yielding fewer than 10,000 sequences were excluded from analysis, leaving more than 35 CVID repertoires. This immuneACCESS table, as held by TCRdb, lists in-frame sequences with V and J called but not all clones. Of the missing ones, under half trace to an unresolved V gene in checked studies; the others have no known cause. V and J calls and clone size are those listed in that table; D and trimming were worked out from the DNA. The table for this sample lists under 45,000 clones, none of them counted only once. The ten largest clones add up to approximately 9.4% of the sample.

Most of the CVID patients and most of the healthy controls were of Caucasian heritage. Heparinized peripheral whole blood samples of about 5 to 9 ml were collected from each donor. Genomic DNA from adults with common variable immune deficiency (CVID) and from healthy adult controls was used for sequencing of TCRbeta CDR3 repertoires. A total of about 22 healthy adult volunteers (approximately 12 female and 10 or so male; age range roughly 23 to 66 years, mean age approximately 35) were included in the control group. Diluted blood was subjected to density centrifugation over Hypaque 1077 or Ficoll-Paque for isolation of peripheral blood mononuclear cells. Unsorted mononuclear cells served as the source of genomic DNA, which was extracted either by Qiagen column purification or by a centrifugation-based method.

The V gene is TRBV4-1 and the J gene is TRBJ2-7, and 9 junction bases match TRBD2. The clonotype comes from a person aged 18 to 75 in good health. The sequencing input was peripheral blood mononuclear cells. The CDR3 here reads CASSQLAGVIYEQYF. Incomplete CDR3 DNA: TGCGCCAGCAGCCAGTTAGCGGGGGTGATCTACGAG.